This passage covers 30 T cell receptor beta chains from one sample sequenced in a study of persistence of HIV-infected CD4 T cells. What these receptors recognize is not known. Overlapping HIV-1 Gag 15-mer peptides at 0.85 to 1 ug per peptide per mL were used. Sorted nonresponding memory CD4+ T cells were CD40L-negative, CD69-negative, CD45RO-high. Sequencing used immunoSEQ version 4 in survey mode. The method was immunoSEQ multiplex PCR; TCRdb's version includes in-frame clones alone and lacks a portion of them. The top ten hold roughly 5.9% of the sample, which has about 36,000 clones, more than 70% seen once. Here the sequenced sample was cultured CD4+ T cells from PBMCs, taken from a patient who received antiretroviral therapy. These receptors were obtained from an adult with HIV. The donor label of this sample is uncertain.

This chain uses TRBV2 with TRBJ2-2, with D possibly being TRBD2 (7 bases). V dropped 0 bases and J dropped 3 bases, with 17 bases sitting between them. Germline V CDR1 and CDR2: SNHLY, FYNNEI. The CDR3 is 18 residues long. CDR3 region: CASSEASVRGPYTGELFF. The DNA of the CDR3 is TGTGCCAGCAGTGAAGCGTCGGTGCGGGGGCCTTACACCGGGGAGCTGTTTTTT.

V gene TRBV2 combines with J gene TRBJ1-2, with D possibly being TRBD1 (6 bases). The CDR3 is 13 residues long. The V end lost 5 bases, the J end lost 6 bases, and 13 bases lay between the germline ends. Germline CDR1 reads SNHLY; CDR2 reads FYNNEI. For the CDR3, the DNA is TGTGCCAGCAGTCACAGGGTGGAGGATGGCTACACCTTC. Translated, it gives CASSHRVEDGYTF.

The chain combines TRBV4-1 with TRBJ1-4; TRBD1 is a possible D gene (5 bases). Germline V lookup: CDR1 MGHRA, CDR2 YSYEKL. The V and J ends lost 1 base and 3 bases respectively, with 21 bases between them. The CDR3 consists of 19 residues. CDR3 in amino acids: CASSQGLRQGPWANEKLFF. The CDR3 nucleotides read TGCGCCAGCAGCCAAGGGCTAAGGCAGGGACCTTGGGCTAATGAAAAACTGTTTTTT.

Notes on this clone: A junction boundary mismatches the germline segment, possibly from a read error. The J gene is TRBJ1-2, the V gene TRBV29-1; D unresolved. The CDR3 covers 11 residues. Germline values: CDR1 SQVTM, CDR2 ANQGSEA. The CDR3 region is CSVELGRVDSF. For the CDR3, the DNA is TGCAGCGTTGAATTGGGTAGGGTGGACTCCTTC. The whole variable domain, filled in from reference TRBV29-1 and TRBJ1-2, reads SAVISQKPSRDICQRGTSLTIQCQVDSQVTMMFWYRQQPGQSLTLIATANQGSEATYESGFVIDKFPISRPNLTFSTLTVSNMSPEDSSIYLCSVELGRVDSFGSGTRLTVV.

V usage is TRBV6-1 and J usage is TRBJ2-7; no firm D call. The CDR3 length is 13 residues. Germline lookup yields CDR1 MNHNS and CDR2 SASEGT. V gave up 3 bases and J gave up 3 bases, with 9 bases separating them. CDR3 region: CASSDQLDYEQYF. The CDR3 DNA sequence: TGTGCCAGCAGTGACCAATTGGACTACGAGCAGTACTTC.

The chain carries TRBV2 and TRBJ2-5, with 8 bases aligning to TRBD1. After removal of 9 bases from V and 5 bases from J, the junction contained 5 bases not matched to a gene. Per germline, CDR1 SNHLY and CDR2 FYNNEI. This CDR3 spans 12 amino acids. In nucleotides, the CDR3 is TGTGCCAGTGACAGGGGCGTGGAGACCCAGTACTTC. Translating it yields CASDRGVETQYF. The whole variable domain, remainder taken from reference TRBV2 and TRBJ2-5, is EPEVTQTPSHQVTQMGQEVILRCVPISNHLYFYWYRQILGQKVEFLVSFYNNEISEKSEIFDDQFSVERPDGSNFTLKIRSTKLEDSAMYFCASDRGVETQYFGPGTRLLVL.

This rearrangement joins TRBV20-1 to TRBJ2-7; TRBD1 aligns across 7 bases. Germline V gene lookup returns CDR1 DFQATT and CDR2 SNEGSKA (reference sequence). V gave up 3 bases and J gave up 5 bases; unmatched junction bases: 13. CDR3 length: 15 amino acids. CDR3 in DNA: TGCAGTGCTAGTTTAGGGGGCAGGGGGACCCACGAGCAGTACTTC. This sequence encodes CSASLGGRGTHEQYF.

This clone was seen a few times. The rearrangement links TRBV27 to TRBJ2-2; perhaps TRBD1 as D (6 bases). The CDR3 contains 15 residues. The germline gives CDR1 MNHEY, CDR2 SMNVEV (reference sequence). Trimming shortened V by 6 bases and J by 0 bases, and 11 bases separated the two germline ends. CDR3 in amino acids: CASRGNRANTGELFF. DNA of the CDR3: TGTGCCAGCAGGGGGAACAGGGCGAACACCGGGGAGCTGTTTTTT.

The V gene is TRBV24-1, the J gene TRBJ2-5, with TRBD1 as a possible D gene (6 bases). V dropped 3 bases and J dropped 4 bases, with 17 bases sitting between them. Looked up from germline, CDR1 is KGHDR and CDR2 is SFDVKD. The CDR3 is 16 residues long. The CDR3 coding sequence is TGTGCCACCAGTGATGTGCCGGGACATTCCTTAGAGACCCAGTACTTC. The encoded protein is CATSDVPGHSLETQYF.

This chain uses TRBV7-9 with TRBJ2-7; 7 bases map to TRBD2. The V gene end was trimmed by 5 bases and the J gene end by 2 bases; junction bases not matched to a gene: 6. Per the germline V gene, CDR1 is SEHNR and CDR2 is FQNEAQ (reference sequence). The CDR3 runs to 14 residues. CDR3 bases: TGTGCCAGCAGCGGCGGGGGTCTTACCTACGAGCAGTACTTC. Its protein product is CASSGGGLTYEQYF. The entire variable domain, with the rest obtained from reference TRBV7-9 and TRBJ2-7, is as follows: DTGVSQNPRHKITKRGQNVTFRCDPISEHNRLYWYRQTLGQGPEFLTYFQNEAQLEKSRLLSDRFSAERPKGSFSTLEIQRTEQGDSAMYLCASSGGGLTYEQYFGPGTRLTVT.

This clone was recorded only once. The gene calls are TRBV7-3 and TRBJ1-5; 11 positions match TRBD1. J lost 3 bases, V lost 5 bases, and 9 bases had no gene match. The germline CDR1 and CDR2 sequences are SGHTA and FQGTGA. The CDR3 has 17 amino acids. The CDR3 reads CASSPRDRGIVNQPQHF. The CDR3 DNA reads TGTGCCAGCAGCCCCAGGGACAGGGGGATCGTCAATCAGCCCCAGCATTTT.

The chain recombines TRBV6-5 with TRBJ1-1; D unresolved. Trimming removed 6 bases from V and 1 base from J, with 12 bases in between. The CDR3 is made up of 14 amino acids. The germline CDR1 and CDR2 sequences are MNHEY and SVGAGI. In nucleotides, the CDR3 is TGTGCCAGCAGAGGAGGGCCAGCGAACACTGAAGCTTTCTTT. Its protein product is CASRGGPANTEAFF.

The J gene is TRBJ2-2, the V gene TRBV6-2 or TRBV6-3, with 9 bases that match TRBD1. The CDR3 has 15 amino acids. J gave up 5 bases and V 2 bases, and 3 bases lay outside the gene matches. CDR1 MNHEY and CDR2 SVGEGT come from the germline V gene. The CDR3: CASSYAQGATGELFF. In DNA, the CDR3 is TGTGCCAGCAGTTACGCACAGGGGGCAACCGGGGAGCTGTTTTTT.

The V gene is TRBV19, the J gene TRBJ1-1; no firm D call. Trimming took off 10 bases at V and 8 bases at J, with 14 bases between the two ends. Germline values: CDR1 LNHDA, CDR2 SQIVND (reference sequence). The length of the CDR3 is 11 residues. CDR3 DNA sequence: TGTGCCACCCAAGGGTGGGAAGAAGCTTTCTTT. Protein product: CATQGWEEAFF.

The chain couples TRBV18 to TRBJ2-2; D remains ambiguous. Germline CDR1 KGHSH, CDR2 LQKENI. The CDR3 is made up of 15 amino acids. The V and J ends lost 1 base and 0 bases respectively, with 6 bases between them. The DNA of the CDR3 is TGTGCCAGCTCACCACGGGGTCCGAACACCGGGGAGCTGTTTTTT. Residues: CASSPRGPNTGELFF.

This chain links TRBV4-1 with TRBJ2-3, with D perhaps TRBD1 (5 bases). V lost 0 bases, J lost 1 base, and 14 bases lay in between. The CDR3 consists of 17 residues. The germline V gene has CDR1 MGHRA and CDR2 YSYEKL. CDR3 in amino acids: CASSQDGQGQGTDTQYF. The CDR3 nucleotides are TGCGCCAGCAGCCAAGATGGGCAGGGCCAAGGCACAGATACGCAGTATTTT.

The chain joins TRBV7-2 to TRBJ2-7; 8 bases agree with TRBD1. The CDR3 extends over 14 amino acids. In germline, CDR1 is SGHTA, CDR2 FQGNSA. With V trimmed by 4 bases and J by 3 bases, 5 bases remained unmatched. CDR3 sequence: CASSSRTGLYEQYF. The CDR3 coding sequence is TGTGCCAGCAGCTCCAGGACAGGGCTCTACGAGCAGTACTTC.

This rearrangement joins TRBV21-1 to TRBJ1-1. TRBV21-1 is annotated as a pseudogene. The CDR3 is made up of 14 amino acids. CDR3 region: CASSTLRGVPEAFF. The CDR3 region has the DNA TGTGCCAGCAGCACCTTACGTGGCGTACCTGAAGCTTTCTTT.

The rearrangement joins TRBV5-1 to TRBJ2-3, with 9 bases identical to TRBD2. This CDR3 contains 13 residues. V lost 5 bases to trimming and J lost 6 bases; unmatched junction nucleotides: 4. CDR1 SGHRS and CDR2 YFSETQ come from the germline V gene. The CDR3 here is CASRRGGADTQYF. In DNA, the CDR3 is TGCGCCAGCAGGCGGGGGGGAGCGGATACGCAGTATTTT.

This clone was detected only once. The V call is TRBV7-9, the J call TRBJ2-3, with D unresolved. Trimming took off 1 base at V and 0 bases at J, with 11 bases between the two ends. CDR3 length: 16 amino acids. CDR1 and CDR2 (germline): SEHNR, FQNEAQ (reference sequence). Here the CDR3 reads CASSLGRVQSTDTQYF. The CDR3 nucleotides read TGTGCCAGCAGCTTAGGTAGGGTCCAGAGCACAGATACGCAGTATTTT.

The chain employs TRBV7-8 and TRBJ1-3; D gene ambiguous. The CDR3 is made up of 14 amino acids. Germline V gene lookup returns CDR1 SGHVS and CDR2 FQNEAQ. Trimming stripped 4 bases from V and 2 bases from J, with 9 bases between. The CDR3 sequence is CASSSIAAGNTIYF. The CDR3 nucleotides read TGTGCCAGCAGCTCCATCGCGGCTGGAAACACCATATATTTT.

The genes are TRBV9 and TRBJ1-6, with D unclear. V shed 1 base and J shed 10 bases, with 12 bases lying between them. Germline V CDR1 and CDR2: SGDLS, YYNGEE. This CDR3 contains 14 residues. CDR3 region: CASSVREVRSPLHF. DNA for the CDR3: TGTGCCAGCAGCGTACGGGAGGTACGATCACCCCTCCACTTT. Full variable domain (outside the CDR3, taken from reference TRBV9 and TRBJ1-6): DSGVTQTPKHLITATGQRVTLRCSPRSGDLSVYWYQQSLDQGLQFLIQYYNGEERAKGNILERFSAQQFPDLHSELNLSSLELGDSALYFCASSVREVRSPLHFGNGTRLTVT.

This clone was seen a handful of times. The J gene is TRBJ1-1, the V gene TRBV7-9; tentative D call: TRBD1 (5 bases). CDR3 size: 14 residues. Trimming cost V 5 bases and J 6 bases, with 16 bases left between them. CDR1 and CDR2 (germline): SEHNR, FQNEAQ (reference sequence). In DNA form, the CDR3 reads TGTGCCAGCAGCCCGGGGACCCGAGCGGCTGAAGCTTTCTTT. It encodes CASSPGTRAAEAFF.

The chain combines TRBV5-5 with TRBJ1-5, with D possibly TRBD1 on 6 matching bases. CDR1 SGHKS and CDR2 YYEKEE come from the germline V gene (reference sequence). Trimming stripped 1 base from V and 8 bases from J, with 13 bases between. The CDR3 spans 14 residues. CDR3 DNA sequence: TGTGCCAGCAGCTTGCAAACAGGGTTGGAGCCCCAGCATTTT. It encodes CASSLQTGLEPQHF.

The gene calls are TRBV6-1 and TRBJ1-4; 10 nucleotides agree with TRBD1. The CDR3 is made up of 18 amino acids. V lost 3 bases and J lost 2; bases outside the gene matches: 9. Per germline, CDR1 MNHNS and CDR2 SASEGT. CDR3 residues: CASSDNLMGQGTNEKLFF. Written as DNA, the CDR3 is TGTGCCAGCAGTGACAACTTGATGGGACAGGGGACTAATGAAAAACTGTTTTTT.

This chain connects TRBV7-2 to TRBJ2-7; 7 bases line up with TRBD1. The germline gives CDR1 SGHTA, CDR2 FQGNSA. V gave up 1 base and J gave up 3 bases; unmatched junction bases: 9. CDR3 length: 16 amino acids. The CDR3: CASSLGYRGDDYEQYF. The CDR3 DNA follows: TGTGCCAGCAGCTTAGGTTACAGGGGTGACGACTACGAGCAGTACTTC.

The CDR3 spells CASSLVRGGSYNEQFF. The CDR3 nucleotides are TGTGCCAGCAGCTTAGTTCGTGGGGGCTCCTACAATGAGCAGTTCTTC. The V and J genes are TRBV7-9 and TRBJ2-1; D is perhaps TRBD1 or TRBD2 (5 bases each). The CDR3 runs to 16 residues. Germline lookup yields CDR1 SEHNR and CDR2 FQNEAQ (reference sequence). V was cut by 1 base and J by 0 bases, with 10 bases left in between.

This clone was recorded only once. The chain has TRBV11-2 and TRBJ1-1; possible D gene TRBD1, 6 bases. The germline V gene has CDR1 SGHAT and CDR2 FQNNGV. This CDR3 region has 16 residues. V lost 2 bases to trimming and J lost 1 base, with 14 bases between them. As DNA, the CDR3 is TGTGCCAGCAGCTTATGGGTCGGGGGCGCGAACACTGAAGCTTTCTTT. Translated, it gives CASSLWVGGANTEAFF.

This chain connects TRBV3-1 (or the pseudogene TRBV3-2) to TRBJ1-4, with D unclear. The germline V gene has CDR1 LGHDT and CDR2 YNNKEL (reference sequence). Between the trimmed V and J ends, which lost 4 bases and 8 bases, there was a span of 11 bases. The CDR3 sequence is 13 residues long. The CDR3 DNA reads as TGTGCCAGCAGCCTGCGGACCACCGAAAAACTGTTTTTT. Protein sequence: CASSLRTTEKLFF.

The chain uses TRBV18 and TRBJ1-1, with TRBD1 matching over 9 bases. Germline V lookup: CDR1 KGHSH, CDR2 LQKENI. The CDR3 extends over 12 amino acids. Trimming removed 2 bases from V and 10 bases from J; junction bases left unmatched: 2. The CDR3 coding sequence is TGTGCCAGCTCACCAGACAGGGGGATAGCTTTCTTT. This gives the protein CASSPDRGIAFF.